A selection of T cell receptor beta chains follows, all from one sample in a study of cytomegalovirus exposure and HLA in healthy donors. Profiling relied on immunoSEQ multiplex PCR, and the TCRdb table lists in-frame clones only, not all of them. The table has some 120,000 clones, approximately 81% seen once. Sequencing was performed on PBMCs. These receptors came from a man in his thirties or forties in good health and CMV-seropositive. The CDR3 runs from the conserved cysteine through the conserved F or W. A D gene is named only where the DNA matches it firmly. Some rows have no size entry. The others give once, few or many, or a class for an expanded clone.

TGTGCCAGCTCTCCGGGACTTAGGATCCAGACCCAGTACTTC | CASSPGLRIQTQYF | TRBV5-6 | NA | TRBJ2-5 | NA
TGTGCCAGCCAGAGCGACACCGGGGAGCTGTTTTTT | CASQSDTGELFF | TRBV7-3 | NA | TRBJ2-2 | NA
TGTGCCAGCAGCTTTGGGGGCTCCCCGGCAGGAGAGACCCAGTACTTC | CASSFGGSPAGETQYF | TRBV11-3 | NA | TRBJ2-5 | NA
TGTGCCAGCAGCCTAGTCCCGGGACAGGGTAGAGCTTTCTTT | CASSLVPGQGRAFF | TRBV11-2 | NA | TRBJ1-1 | TRBD1
TGTGCCAGCAGCTTAGATATCGTAGAGTCTAGCTTTCAAGAGACCCAGTACTTC | CASSLDIVESSFQETQYF | TRBV11-2 | NA | TRBJ2-5 | NA
TGTGCCAGCAGTGCCTTTCCGGCAGGCGGGGAGCTGTTTTTT | CASSAFPAGGELFF | TRBV6-4 | NA | TRBJ2-2 | NA
TGTGCCAGCAGTTGGACAGAACCGAACACTGAAGCTTTCTTT | CASSWTEPNTEAFF | TRBV6-5 | NA | TRBJ1-1 | NA
TGCGCCAGCAGCTTGGCCCCCTTAAAATCTAGGGGGGGGACGAGCCACTTC | CASSLAPLKSRGGTSHF | TRBV5-1 | NA | TRBJ2-5 | NA
TGTGCCAGCAGCCCGTCGGGAGGGGGAAATAATTCACCCCTCCACTTT | CASSPSGGGNNSPLHF | TRBV2 | NA | TRBJ1-6 | NA
TGTGCTAGTGGTTTGACCCCGGGACAGGGGTGGTACGAGCAGTACTTC | CASGLTPGQGWYEQYF | TRBV12-5 | NA | TRBJ2-7 | TRBD1
TGTGCCAGCAGCGAGGGCGGGGGGTACGAGCAGTACTTC | CASSEGGGYEQYF | TRBV9 | NA | TRBJ2-7 | TRBD2
TGTGCCAGCAGTTCCCCTGACATCTCCTACGAGCAGTACTTC | CASSSPDISYEQYF | TRBV6-6 | NA | TRBJ2-7 | NA
TGTGCCAGCAGTAAACGAGGAGATGAGACCCAGTACTTC | CASSKRGDETQYF | TRBV6-6 | NA | TRBJ2-5 | NA
TGTGCCAGCAGTAAGCCAGGGAAAAACAGTCAGTACTTC | CASSKPGKNSQYF | TRBV11-3 | NA | TRBJ2-4 | NA
TGTGCCAGCAGTTCCTGGACAGGGACTGGAAACACCATATATTTT | CASSSWTGTGNTIYF | TRBV6-5 | NA | TRBJ1-3 | TRBD1
TGTGCCAGCCGACTAGCGGGGGGGCTGAATGAGCAGTTCTTC | CASRLAGGLNEQFF | TRBV7-2 | NA | TRBJ2-1 | TRBD2
TGTGCCAGCAGTCCCAACCAGGGTCGGGAGCTGTTTTTT | CASSPNQGRELFF | TRBV2 | few | TRBJ2-2 | NA
TGTGCCAGCAGTCTTACAGGGCTGTTGGCTTTCTTT | CASSLTGLLAFF | TRBV2 | NA | TRBJ1-1 | NA
TGTGCCAGCAGTATACGGGGGGCTGAAGCTTTCTTT | CASSIRGAEAFF | TRBV6-5 | NA | TRBJ1-1 | NA
TGTGCCAGCAGTGTACAGCAAGAGACCCAGTACTTC | CASSVQQETQYF | TRBV2 | NA | TRBJ2-5 | NA
TGTGCCAGCAGCGACAGGGACGCTGGGGCCAACGTCCTGACTTTC | CASSDRDAGANVLTF | TRBV9 | NA | TRBJ2-6 | NA
TGTGCCAGCTCAATTAGCGGGAGTGCCTACAATGAGCAGTTCTTC | CASSISGSAYNEQFF | TRBV18 | NA | TRBJ2-1 | TRBD2
TGTGCCAGCAGCGTAGATCTGCCAGGGGGCCCCTCAGATACGCAGTATTTT | CASSVDLPGGPSDTQYF | TRBV9 | few | TRBJ2-3 | TRBD1
TGTGCCAGCAGCTTAGATCCGAGAGATACGCAGTATTTT | CASSLDPRDTQYF | TRBV7-9 | NA | TRBJ2-3 | NA
TGTGCCAGCAGCGTAGCTAAACTAGCGGCACAAGAGACCCAGTACTTC | CASSVAKLAAQETQYF | TRBV9 | NA | TRBJ2-5 | TRBD2
TGTGCCAGCAGCCCGCCGGACAGGGCCCTATATTTT | CASSPPDRALYF | TRBV6-6 | few | TRBJ1-3 | TRBD1
TGTGCCAGCAGCTTGGACAGGGGGACCCTCTATGGCTACACCTTC | CASSLDRGTLYGYTF | TRBV7-2 | once | TRBJ1-2 | TRBD1
TGTGCCAGCAGTTCACTAGCGGGGAACACCGGGGAGCTGTTTTTT | CASSSLAGNTGELFF | TRBV6-6 | NA | TRBJ2-2 | TRBD2
TGTGCCAGCAGCGCCTTTACTAGCGGGAGGTGGGAGACCCAGTACTTC | CASSAFTSGRWETQYF | TRBV9 | NA | TRBJ2-5 | TRBD2
TGTGCCAGTAGCCCTTTCAAGAGTAACTATGGCTACACCTTC | CASSPFKSNYGYTF | TRBV19 | NA | TRBJ1-2 | NA
TGTGCCAGCAGCTTCGATAGCGGGAACGGGGAGCTGTTTTTT | CASSFDSGNGELFF | TRBV5-4 | few | TRBJ2-2 | TRBD2
TGTGCCAGCGGACAGGGGGGCACTGAAGCTTTCTTT | CASGQGGTEAFF | TRBV19 | NA | TRBJ1-1 | TRBD1
TGTGCCAGCAGCCATGGGACTAGCGACTCCTACGAGCAGTACTTC | CASSHGTSDSYEQYF | TRBV4-2 | NA | TRBJ2-7 | TRBD2
TGTGCCAGCAGTTCCCCGGGACAGGGGTCCAACGAGCAGTACTTC | CASSSPGQGSNEQYF | TRBV6-6 | NA | TRBJ2-7 | TRBD1
TGCGCCAGCAGCCAATCGGGACAGATAAGCACAGATACGCAGTATTTT | CASSQSGQISTDTQYF | TRBV4-3 | NA | TRBJ2-3 | TRBD1
TGTGCCACCAGACCTAGCGGATCCTACGAGCAGTACTTC | CATRPSGSYEQYF | TRBV15 | NA | TRBJ2-7 | TRBD2
TGTGCCAGCAGCGTAGGACAGGGGGCATACGAGCAGTACTTC | CASSVGQGAYEQYF | TRBV9 | once | TRBJ2-7 | TRBD1
TGTGCCACCAGCGAAGTAGCGGGGGGGCAGGAGACCCAGTACTTC | CATSEVAGGQETQYF | TRBV15 | NA | TRBJ2-5 | TRBD2
TGTGCCTGGACCCTAGCAGATACGCAGTATTTT | CAWTLADTQYF | TRBV30 | NA | TRBJ2-3 | NA
TGTGCCAGCACCCCGACTAGCGGGTTCACAGATACGCAGTATTTT | CASTPTSGFTDTQYF | TRBV11-3 | NA | TRBJ2-3 | TRBD2
TGTGCCAGTAGTATGATTGGTTTAGAACAGGGGATCACAGATACGCAGTATTTT | CASSMIGLEQGITDTQYF | TRBV19 | NA | TRBJ2-3 | TRBD1
TGTGCCAGCAGCCCCCTCCGGGACAGGGGTGATGGGGCCAACGTCCTGACTTTC | CASSPLRDRGDGANVLTF | TRBV11-2 | few | TRBJ2-6 | TRBD1
TGTGCCAGCAGCTCGGGGTGGTCCTACAATGAGCAGTTCTTC | CASSSGWSYNEQFF | TRBV11-3 | NA | TRBJ2-1 | NA
TGTGCCTGGAGTGGTCAGAAGTTTACAACGCCCCAAACCTCCACAGATACGCAGTATTTT | CAWSGQKFTTPQTSTDTQYF | TRBV30 | NA | TRBJ2-3 | NA
TGCGCCAGCAGCTTGGAGGTTATTCGGCCTAGCGGTTACAATGAGCAGTTCTTC | CASSLEVIRPSGYNEQFF | TRBV5-1 | NA | TRBJ2-1 | TRBD2
TGTGCCAGCAGCTTAGCAAGGGGATCGGCTGGAAACACCATATATTTT | CASSLARGSAGNTIYF | TRBV7-2 | once | TRBJ1-3 | NA